Below are 17 T cell receptor beta chains sequenced from a single sample in a study of blood T cell repertoires in COVID-19. Some clones are missing from TCRdb's copy, which holds only in-frame ones; the method was immunoSEQ multiplex PCR. The table includes hundreds of thousands of clones, roughly nine tenths detected once. Material for sequencing was peripheral blood. The receptors were gathered from a woman aged 25 to 39 with COVID-19, enrolled during active disease.

The chain links TRBV10-1 to TRBJ2-1; perhaps TRBD2 as D (6 bases). From germline, CDR1 is WNHNN and CDR2 SYGVQD (reference sequence). The CDR3 runs 13 residues. V lost 2 bases and J 6 bases, leaving 8 bases between the germline ends. DNA of the CDR3: TGCGCCAGCAGTGAGGTGGAGGGCAATGAGCAGTTCTTC. This sequence encodes CASSEVEGNEQFF.

This chain uses TRBV5-8 with TRBJ2-7; the match to TRBD1 covers 10 bases. The junction had 5 bases not matched to a gene; V was cut back by 1 base and J by 4 bases. Germline V gives CDR1 SGHTS, CDR2 YDEGEE. The CDR3 runs to 15 residues. CDR3 nucleotide sequence: TGTGCCAGCAGCTTGAGGCGACAGGGGGCGTACGAGCAGTACTTC. Amino acid sequence: CASSLRRQGAYEQYF.

In this sample, this clone turned up once. The chain employs TRBV28 and TRBJ1-1; TRBD1 might be the D (5 bases). Per germline, CDR1 MDHEN and CDR2 SYDVKM. This CDR3 contains 13 residues. The V end was cut by 4 bases, the J end by 0 bases, with 6 bases between. The CDR3 DNA sequence: TGTGCCAGCAGTTACAGGATGAACACTGAAGCTTTCTTT. This translates into CASSYRMNTEAFF.

This rearrangement joins TRBV5-1 to TRBJ2-1; TRBD2 agrees at 13 bases. CDR1 is SGHRS and CDR2 is YFSETQ in the germline V gene. V shed 7 bases, J shed 8 bases, and the junction held 6 bases outside the gene matches. This CDR3 spans 14 amino acids. The CDR3 spells CASCTSGGAHEQFF. As DNA, the CDR3 is TGCGCCAGCTGTACTAGCGGGGGGGCCCATGAGCAGTTCTTC.

The J gene is TRBJ1-2, the V gene TRBV3-1 (or the pseudogene TRBV3-2); 8 bases are a match to TRBD1. Trimming removed 0 bases from V and 8 bases from J; junction bases left unmatched: 8. CDR1 is LGHDT, CDR2 YNNKEL, per germline (reference sequence). There are 15 residues in the CDR3. The CDR3 region has the DNA TGTGCCAGCAGCCAAGATGGTGCAGGGGGCGGAGGCTACACCTTC. Its protein product is CASSQDGAGGGGYTF.

V gene TRBV5-1 combines with J gene TRBJ2-5, with TRBD2 matching 8 bases. J was trimmed by 4 bases and V by 0 bases; bases with no gene match: 2. There are 14 residues in the CDR3. From germline, CDR1 is SGHRS and CDR2 YFSETQ. The CDR3 nucleotides read TGCGCCAGCAGCTTGGTCGGGGGGGTAGAGACCCAGTACTTC. Protein sequence: CASSLVGGVETQYF.

This chain joins TRBV27 and TRBJ1-1, with 8 nucleotides matching TRBD1. Germline assignment: CDR1 MNHEY and CDR2 SMNVEV (reference sequence). The length of the CDR3 is 14 residues. After removal of 6 bases from V and 1 base from J, the junction contained 4 bases not matched to a gene. The CDR3 DNA sequence: TGTGCCAGCAGGGGGACAGGTAAGAACACTGAAGCTTTCTTT. This translates into CASRGTGKNTEAFF.

This chain connects TRBV11-3 to TRBJ2-1; 8 bases match TRBD2. This CDR3 region has 17 residues. From germline, CDR1 is SGHNT and CDR2 YENEEA. J was trimmed by 2 bases and V by 4 bases; bases with no gene match: 10. The CDR3 DNA follows: TGTGCCAGCAGCTCAAGCCCGGGGACTAGACCCTACAATGAGCAGTTCTTC. This translates into CASSSSPGTRPYNEQFF.

V and J are TRBV2 and TRBJ2-2; 11 bases fit TRBD2. V dropped 6 bases and J dropped 5; count of bases not matched to a gene: 5. The germline V gene has CDR1 SNHLY and CDR2 FYNNEI. The CDR3 loop spans 15 amino acids. CDR3: CASRDRLAGTGELFF. The DNA for the CDR3 is TGTGCCAGCAGAGATCGACTAGCGGGGACCGGGGAGCTGTTTTTT.

V usage is TRBV7-8 and J usage is TRBJ2-7; 8 positions agree with TRBD1. The CDR3 loop spans 15 amino acids. The V gene end was trimmed by 1 base and the J gene end by 7 bases; junction bases not matched to a gene: 9. The V gene's germline CDR1 is SGHVS and CDR2 FQNEAQ. CDR3 amino acids: CASSLGGRGLAEQYV. The CDR3 DNA is TGTGCCAGCAGCTTAGGAGGCAGGGGGCTGGCTGAGCAGTACGTC.

The rearrangement uses TRBV4-1 and TRBJ2-5; TRBD2 matches 7 bases. Losses at the gene ends were 4 bases for V and 5 bases for J; bases not matched to a gene: 7. This CDR3 is 14 amino acids long. The germline V gene encodes CDR1 MGHRA and CDR2 YSYEKL. CDR3 protein: CASSLREVQETQYF. The CDR3 DNA reads as TGCGCCAGCAGCCTCCGGGAGGTCCAGGAGACCCAGTACTTC.

The chain has TRBV3-1 (or the pseudogene TRBV3-2) and TRBJ1-5; tentative D call: TRBD1 (6 bases). Germline lookup yields CDR1 LGHDT and CDR2 YNNKEL (reference sequence). Trimming pared 3 bases from V and 7 bases from J, leaving 13 bases between. There are 14 residues in the CDR3. CDR3 nucleotides: TGTGCCAGCAGCCAGGGGGCAAGTAACCAGCCCCAGCATTTT. Its protein product is CASSQGASNQPQHF.

This chain links TRBV7-6 with TRBJ2-3; 12 nucleotides match TRBD2. CDR3 length: 16 amino acids. CDR1 is SGHVS and CDR2 is FNYEAQ in the germline V gene. Trimming took 3 bases from V and 3 from J; bases not matched to a gene: 4. CDR3 region: CASSFETSGSTDTQYF. Here the CDR3 DNA reads TGTGCCAGCAGCTTCGAGACTAGCGGGAGTACAGATACGCAGTATTTT.

In the case of this clone: Other DNA sequences in this sample translate to the same CDR3. The chain employs TRBV11-3 and TRBJ2-5; 11 bases are a match to TRBD2. This CDR3 spans 15 amino acids. V shed 1 base, J shed 4 bases, and the junction held 2 bases outside the gene matches. Germline V lookup: CDR1 SGHNT, CDR2 YENEEA. Written as DNA, the CDR3 is TGTGCCAGCAGCTTAGGCCTAGCGGGAGGAGAGACCCAGTACTTC. It codes for CASSLGLAGGETQYF.

The chain joins TRBV25-1 to TRBJ2-5; weak D call: TRBD1 (5 bases). The CDR3 sequence is 13 residues long. Germline assignment: CDR1 MGHDK and CDR2 SYGVNS. V was pared by 4 bases and J by 5 bases, with 11 bases between. CDR3 in amino acids: CASSAQGWETQYF. The CDR3 DNA reads as TGTGCCAGCAGTGCCCAGGGCTGGGAGACCCAGTACTTC.

Notes on this clone: This CDR3 is also generated by other DNA sequences in the sample. V gene TRBV5-1 combines with J gene TRBJ2-2; D remains ambiguous. CDR3 length: 13 residues. In germline, CDR1 is SGHRS, CDR2 YFSETQ. V lost 0 bases and J 6 bases, leaving 6 bases between the germline ends. This chain's CDR3 is CASSLASAGELFF. The CDR3 nucleotides are TGCGCCAGCAGCTTGGCATCGGCCGGGGAGCTGTTTTTT.

The chain uses TRBV19 and TRBJ2-5; TRBD2 might be the D (6 bases). V lost 3 bases to trimming and J lost 2 bases, with 16 bases between them. Looked up from germline, CDR1 is LNHDA and CDR2 is SQIVND (reference sequence). CDR3 size: 16 residues. CDR3 in amino acids: CASSMRSGRGQETQYF. The DNA for the CDR3 is TGTGCCAGTAGTATGAGGAGCGGGCGGGGTCAAGAGACCCAGTACTTC.